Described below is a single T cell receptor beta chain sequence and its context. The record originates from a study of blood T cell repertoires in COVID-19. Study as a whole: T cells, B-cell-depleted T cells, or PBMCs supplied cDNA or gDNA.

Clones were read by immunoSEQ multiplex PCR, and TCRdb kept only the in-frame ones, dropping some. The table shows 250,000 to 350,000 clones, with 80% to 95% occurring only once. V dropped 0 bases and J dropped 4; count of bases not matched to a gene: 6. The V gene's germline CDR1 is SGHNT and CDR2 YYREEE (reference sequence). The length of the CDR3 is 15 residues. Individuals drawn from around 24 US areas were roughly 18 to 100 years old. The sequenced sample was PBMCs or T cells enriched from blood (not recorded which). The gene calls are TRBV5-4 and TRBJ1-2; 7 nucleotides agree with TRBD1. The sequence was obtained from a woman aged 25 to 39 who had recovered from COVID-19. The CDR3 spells CASSLDRQGIYGYTF. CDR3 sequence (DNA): TGTGCCAGCAGCTTGGATCGACAGGGCATCTATGGCTACACCTTC. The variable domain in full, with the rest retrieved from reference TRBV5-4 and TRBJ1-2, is ETGVTQSPTHLIKTRGQQVTLRCSSQSGHNTVSWYQQALGQGPQFIFQYYREEENGRGNFPPRFSGLQFPNYSSELNVNALELDDSALYLCASSLDRQGIYGYTFGSGTRLTVV.